The 3 T cell receptor beta chains below all came from one sample that was sequenced in a study of cytomegalovirus exposure and HLA in healthy donors (TCRdb year 2017). Receptor libraries were prepared by the immunoSEQ multiplex PCR assay. TCRdb stores this immuneACCESS table with in-frame sequences only. Part of the clones is absent; in the studies checked, under half of the shortfall reflects unresolved V genes, and no reason is known for the rest. This sample lists 110,000 or so clones; roughly 86% were detected once. Roughly 5.3% of the sample rests with the top ten. Material for sequencing was PBMCs. Every receptor here comes from a man between 18 and 29 years old in good health and CMV-seronegative.

This clone was observed a handful of times. This chain connects TRBV6-5 to TRBJ1-2; no clear D gene. Germline CDR1 is MNHEY and CDR2 is SVGAGI. Deletions cut 6 bases from V and 4 bases from J, with 6 bases between. The CDR3 contains 11 residues. CDR3: CASSEGYGYTF. The CDR3 DNA reads TGTGCCAGCAGCGAGGGCTATGGCTACACCTTC.

The chain employs TRBV7-9 and TRBJ2-3; 10 nucleotides align to TRBD2. The CDR3 has 16 amino acids. Trimming took 5 bases from V and 4 from J; bases not matched to a gene: 9. The germline V gene has CDR1 SEHNR and CDR2 FQNEAQ (reference sequence). This CDR3 is CASSVSGRAGADTQYF. CDR3 in DNA: TGTGCCAGCAGCGTAAGCGGGAGGGCCGGCGCAGATACGCAGTATTTT.

V gene TRBV7-2 combines with J gene TRBJ1-5; TRBD1 agrees at 8 bases. Germline V gene data show CDR1 as SGHTA and CDR2 as FQGNSA. V was pared by 2 bases and J by 4 bases, with 4 bases of the junction left unmatched. This CDR3 is 15 amino acids long. The CDR3 spells CASSLSGQGNQPQHF. Written as DNA, the CDR3 is TGTGCCAGCAGCTTAAGTGGACAGGGTAATCAGCCCCAGCATTTT. Full variable domain (missing parts from reference TRBV7-2 and TRBJ1-5): GAGVSQSPSNKVTEKGKDVELRCDPISGHTALYWYRQSLGQGLEFLIYFQGNSAPDKSGLPSDRFSAERTGGSVSTLTIQRTQQEDSAVYLCASSLSGQGNQPQHFGDGTRLSIL.